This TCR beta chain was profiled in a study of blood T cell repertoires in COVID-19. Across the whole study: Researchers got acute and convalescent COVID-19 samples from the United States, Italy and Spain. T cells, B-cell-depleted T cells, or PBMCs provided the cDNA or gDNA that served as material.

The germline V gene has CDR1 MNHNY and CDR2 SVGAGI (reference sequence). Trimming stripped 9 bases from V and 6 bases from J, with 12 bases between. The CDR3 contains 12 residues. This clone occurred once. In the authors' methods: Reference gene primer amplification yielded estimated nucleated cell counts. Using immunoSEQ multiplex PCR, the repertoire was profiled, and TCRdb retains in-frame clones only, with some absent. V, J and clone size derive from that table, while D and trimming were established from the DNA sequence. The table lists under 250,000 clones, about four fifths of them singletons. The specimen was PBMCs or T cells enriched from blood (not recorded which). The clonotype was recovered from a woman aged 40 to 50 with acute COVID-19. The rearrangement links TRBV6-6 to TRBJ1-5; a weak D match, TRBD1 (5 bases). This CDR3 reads CASTDGGQPQHF. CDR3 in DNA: TGTGCCAGTACCGACGGGGGTCAGCCCCAGCATTTT.